This T cell receptor (beta chain) derives from a study of shared clonotypes between healthy human individuals. Assay: immunoSEQ multiplex PCR; the TCRdb copy retains only in-frame clones and omits some. The table lists about a million clones, approximately 80% of them singletons. Looked up from germline, CDR1 is SNHLY and CDR2 is FYNNEI. V lost 3 bases to trimming and J lost 1 base, with 9 bases between them. This CDR3 contains 14 residues. Negatively enriched CD4+ T cells were divided by CD45RA into naive and memory. The table lists this clone with many counts. Other DNA sequences within the sample encode an identical CDR3.

Sequenced material: memory CD4+ T cells from PBMCs. Specified subset: CD45RA-negative fraction. This sequence was found in a man between 18 and 35 years old in good health. Some clones in this sample may be carry-over from other donors' samples. The rearrangement joins TRBV2 to TRBJ1-1, with D possibly matching TRBD1 (5 bases). The CDR3 sequence: CASSDFGGNTEAFF. Written as DNA, the CDR3 is TGTGCCAGCAGTGATTTCGGGGGGAACACTGAAGCTTTCTTT.